Listed below are T cell receptor beta chains from one sample, sequenced in a study of naive and memory T cell subsets. MiXCR, run by TCRdb on the UMI-ligation and nested PCR reads, gives a single entry per CDR3 protein. Of 140,000 to 150,000 distinct CDR3 sequences in the sample, 15% to 20% were seen once. The sequenced material came from naive CD4+ T cells from blood. The origin of the receptors is a human donor in good health. Each CDR3 is given with its conserved first and last residue. Fields, in order: D gene, clone size, J gene, V gene, CDR3 DNA, CDR3 protein. D genes are given only for firm matches. Not all rows give a size; the values are once, few, many and, for expanded clones, a class.

D gene: NA
clone size: few
J gene: TRBJ2-3
V gene: TRBV12-3/TRBV12-4
CDR3 DNA: TGTGCCAGCAGTTTAGCTACCGGGAGCCCCACAGATACGCAGTATTTT
CDR3 protein: CASSLATGSPTDTQYF

D gene: TRBD1
clone size: NA
J gene: TRBJ1-6
V gene: TRBV5-1
CDR3 DNA: TGCGCCAGCAGCTTGGAGTCAGGGGGTAATTCACCCCTCCACTTT
CDR3 protein: CASSLESGGNSPLHF

D gene: NA
clone size: few
J gene: TRBJ1-5
V gene: TRBV28
CDR3 DNA: TGTGCCAGCAGTTTAATAGATAAAGGCAATCAGCCCCAGCATTTT
CDR3 protein: CASSLIDKGNQPQHF

D gene: TRBD1
clone size: NA
J gene: TRBJ2-5
V gene: TRBV28
CDR3 DNA: TGTGCCAGCAGTCTCGACAGGGGTTGGGAGACCCAGTACTTC
CDR3 protein: CASSLDRGWETQYF

D gene: NA
clone size: NA
J gene: TRBJ2-3
V gene: TRBV27
CDR3 DNA: TGTGCCAGCAGATCCCTAGCCCTATTAGCAGATACGCAGTATTTT
CDR3 protein: CASRSLALLADTQYF

D gene: TRBD1
clone size: few
J gene: TRBJ1-5
V gene: TRBV4-1
CDR3 DNA: TGCGCCAGCAGCCAAGATCCTCCGACAGGGGCTACCAATCAGCCCCAGCATTTT
CDR3 protein: CASSQDPPTGATNQPQHF

D gene: NA
clone size: NA
J gene: TRBJ1-2
V gene: TRBV2
CDR3 DNA: TGTGCCAGCAGTCAAAGGGGCAGGGGAAGCTACACCTTC
CDR3 protein: CASSQRGRGSYTF

D gene: TRBD1
clone size: NA
J gene: TRBJ2-5
V gene: TRBV20-1
CDR3 DNA: TGCAGTGCCGCTGGACAGGGGGGAATAGAGACCCAGTACTTC
CDR3 protein: CSAAGQGGIETQYF

D gene: TRBD2
clone size: few
J gene: TRBJ2-2
V gene: TRBV28
CDR3 DNA: TGTGCCAGCCTTAGGACTAGCGGGAACACCGGGGAGCTGTTTTTT
CDR3 protein: CASLRTSGNTGELFF

D gene: NA
clone size: NA
J gene: TRBJ2-5
V gene: TRBV29-1
CDR3 DNA: TGCAGCGTTGATGGACGAGGGGGGGTACAAGAGACCCAGTACTTC
CDR3 protein: CSVDGRGGVQETQYF

D gene: NA
clone size: NA
J gene: TRBJ2-5
V gene: TRBV25-1
CDR3 DNA: TGTGCCAGCACTGAGCCTCAGACCCAGTACTTC
CDR3 protein: CASTEPQTQYF

D gene: TRBD1
clone size: NA
J gene: TRBJ1-2
V gene: TRBV28
CDR3 DNA: TGTGCCAGCAGTTCAACAGGGGGCTCGAGGGCTAACTATGGCTACACCTTC
CDR3 protein: CASSSTGGSRANYGYTF

D gene: NA
clone size: NA
J gene: TRBJ2-5
V gene: TRBV14
CDR3 DNA: TGTGCCAGCAGCGCACTTTTTGGAGAGACCCAGTACTTC
CDR3 protein: CASSALFGETQYF

D gene: NA
clone size: few
J gene: TRBJ2-5
V gene: TRBV7-6
CDR3 DNA: TGTGCCAGCAGCTTACGCGACACTTACCAAGAGACCCAGTACTTC
CDR3 protein: CASSLRDTYQETQYF

D gene: TRBD1
clone size: few
J gene: TRBJ1-1
V gene: TRBV20-1
CDR3 DNA: TGCAGTGGACAGGGCCATTTAAACACTGAAGCTTTCTTT
CDR3 protein: CSGQGHLNTEAFF

D gene: NA
clone size: NA
J gene: TRBJ2-2
V gene: TRBV7-9
CDR3 DNA: TGTGCCAGCAGCCAACGGCCCAACACCGGGGAGCTGTTTTTT
CDR3 protein: CASSQRPNTGELFF